The next 14 T cell receptor beta chains were all read from a single sample in a study of T-cell reconstitution after alpha-beta-depleted transplantation in children. Unique molecular identifiers featured in how the TCRbeta library was prepared. One entry per CDR3 protein results from TCRdb running MiXCR on the PCR reads. The table lists fewer than 350,000 distinct CDR3 sequences, about a tenth of them singletons, with roughly 7% in the top ten. This sample comprised PBMCs, obtained before TCRalphabeta/CD19-depleted stem cell transplant. These receptors originate from a boy less than two years old with acute myeloid leukemia, due to receive a stem cell transplant.

The J gene is TRBJ2-1, the V gene TRBV12-5; 9 bases are shared with TRBD2. Germline V gene data show CDR1 as LGHNT and CDR2 as FRNRAP. Unmatched junction bases numbered 10, after V lost 0 bases and J lost 10 bases. This CDR3 is 16 amino acids long. DNA for the CDR3: TGTGCTAGTGGTTTGGTATCGGCTAGCGGGATATGGGAGCAGTTCTTC. This encodes CASGLVSASGIWEQFF. Filled out from reference TRBV12-5 and TRBJ2-1, the complete variable domain reads DARVTQTPRHKVTEMGQEVTMRCQPILGHNTVFWYRQTMMQGLELLAYFRNRAPLDDSGMPKDRFSAEMPDATLATLKIQPSEPRDSAVYFCASGLVSASGIWEQFFGPGTRLTVL.

This chain links TRBV29-1 with TRBJ2-7; D assignment may be TRBD1 or TRBD2 (5 bases each). Trimming removed 8 bases at V and 3 bases at J, with 17 bases between. The CDR3 runs to 13 residues. Germline V gives CDR1 SQVTM, CDR2 ANQGSEA. CDR3 sequence reads: CSILRDGDYEQYF. In DNA form, the CDR3 reads TGCAGCATATTACGGGACGGGGACTACGAGCAGTACTTC.

This chain connects TRBV5-1 to TRBJ2-6; D is possibly TRBD2 (6 bases). The CDR3 is made up of 17 amino acids. Between the trimmed V and J ends, which lost 2 bases and 4 bases, there was a span of 16 bases. Germline V gene lookup returns CDR1 SGHRS and CDR2 YFSETQ. Written as DNA, the CDR3 is TGCGCCAGCAGCTTCGTCTGGAGGGGAGGAGGGGCCAACGTCCTGACTTTC. This translates into CASSFVWRGGGANVLTF.

This clonotype was counted ten times or more. The chain has TRBV12-3 or TRBV12-4 and TRBJ2-3; D is unresolved. The length of the CDR3 is 14 residues. The V end lost 6 bases, the J end lost 0 bases, and 10 bases lay between the germline ends. The CDR3 bases are TGTGCCAGCAGGCACTTCTCTAGCACAGATACGCAGTATTTT. Its translation is CASRHFSSTDTQYF.

In its sample, this clonotype was seen many times. As DNA, the CDR3 is TGCAGTGCTAGTGGCGGGAGGGCCTACGAGCAGTACTTC. As protein: CSASGGRAYEQYF. This rearrangement joins TRBV20-1 to TRBJ2-7; 9 bases align to TRBD2. V lost 3 bases and J lost 2; bases outside the gene matches: 2. The CDR3 contains 13 residues. Germline lookup yields CDR1 DFQATT and CDR2 SNEGSKA (reference sequence).

This clonotype was counted many times. The chain joins TRBV27 to TRBJ2-1; 8 bases agree with TRBD2. J gave up 0 bases and V 6 bases, and 4 bases lay outside the gene matches. CDR1 is MNHEY and CDR2 is SMNVEV in the germline V gene (reference sequence). The CDR3 has 15 residues. The CDR3 spells CASSLSGSSYNEQFF. In nucleotides, the CDR3 is TGTGCCAGCAGCTTAAGCGGGAGCTCCTACAATGAGCAGTTCTTC.

Comment on this clonotype: It may be a read error: a sequence one base away is much more abundant. Given the absence of the conserved phenylalanine or tryptophan at the CDR3 end, a read error is likely. The chain recombines TRBV3-1 with TRBJ1-5; no firm D call. V was cut by 1 base and J by 0 bases, with 4 bases left in between. This CDR3 spans 14 amino acids. Germline values: CDR1 LGHDT, CDR2 YNNKEL (reference sequence). The CDR3 DNA reads as TGTGCCAGCAGCCAAGTAACTAGCAATCAGCCCCAGCATGTT. Amino acid sequence: CASSQVTSNQPQHV.

This clonotype occurred many times. The chain uses TRBV4-3 and TRBJ2-1; 14 bases are a match to TRBD2. The V segment lost 5 bases and the J segment 8 bases; nucleotides outside the gene matches: 5. Germline V CDR1 and CDR2: LGHNA, YSLEER. The CDR3 covers 15 residues. As DNA, the CDR3 is TGCGCCAGCAGCGAGACTAGCGGGAGGGGGGATGAGCAGTTCTTC. This encodes CASSETSGRGDEQFF.

This clonotype was observed many times. This chain uses TRBV5-1 with TRBJ2-5; 7 bases are shared with TRBD1. There are 12 residues in the CDR3. Germline V gene sequence: CDR1 SGHRS, CDR2 YFSETQ. V trimming: 4 bases; J trimming: 9 bases; junction bases outside the gene matches: 6. CDR3 protein: CASSTGTDSQYF. The DNA of the CDR3 is TGCGCCAGCAGCACCGGGACAGACTCCCAGTACTTC.

This chain connects TRBV24-1 to TRBJ2-7, with unresolved D. Trimming took 6 bases from V and 6 from J, leaving 8 bases between them. Per the germline V gene, CDR1 is KGHDR and CDR2 is SFDVKD. CDR3 length: 11 amino acids. DNA for the CDR3: TGTGCCACCAGTCGAGGAAGCGAGCAGTACTTC. Translation gives CATSRGSEQYF.

This clonotype has more than one count but fewer than ten. V is TRBV10-3 and J is TRBJ2-2; unclear D gene. CDR1 is ENHRY and CDR2 is SYGVKD in the germline V gene. The CDR3 runs to 15 residues. The V gene lost 4 bases and the J gene lost 4 bases, with 13 bases spanning the gap. CDR3 in amino acids: CAISAVAPSTGELFF. CDR3 DNA sequence: TGTGCCATCAGTGCCGTAGCACCATCCACCGGGGAGCTGTTTTTT.

The chain links TRBV27 to TRBJ2-7; TRBD1 is a possible D gene (6 bases). Trimming left V 8 bases short and J 2 bases short, with 16 bases between. Germline-derived CDR1 and CDR2 are MNHEY and SMNVEV (reference sequence). This CDR3 region has 14 residues. The CDR3 DNA reads TGTGCCAGCGGGCAAGGGGGAGAACCCTACGAGCAGTACTTC. Its translation is CASGQGGEPYEQYF.

In regard to this clonotype: Just one base apart from a much larger clone, this may be a read error. V usage is TRBV27 and J usage is TRBJ2-6, with D unresolved. The length of the CDR3 is 14 residues. V gave up 6 bases and J gave up 3 bases, with 9 bases separating them. Germline V gives CDR1 MNHEY, CDR2 SMNVEV (reference sequence). The CDR3 loop is CASRDRNGANVLTF. As DNA, the CDR3 is TGTGCCAGCAGGGACCGTAATGGGGCCAACGTCCTGACTTTC.

V is TRBV7-2 and J is TRBJ1-2; 7 positions match TRBD1. Per the germline V gene, CDR1 is SGHTA and CDR2 is FQGNSA. This CDR3 spans 19 amino acids. V was pared by 0 bases and J by 0 bases, with 13 bases of the junction left unmatched. DNA of the CDR3: TGTGCCAGCAGCTTAGCCAGAGACAGGGAGAAAGGAGCTAACTATGGCTACACCTTC. Translating gives CASSLARDREKGANYGYTF.